Reported below is one TCR beta chain. The count of this clone is one. Which antigen it targets is not known. One base away there is no much larger clone; base qualities are not given. This entry belongs to a study of control samples from healthy donors and cancer patients (TCRdb year 2020). The junction carries 17 bases between V and J, which are trimmed by 3 bases and 11 bases respectively. The CDR3 starts with the cysteine, ends with the phenylalanine, and has 13 residues. Only the CDR3 DNA stays, 39 bases, in frame from base 1. In the germline V gene, CDR1 corresponds to SQVTM and CDR2 to ANQGSEA. Receptor amplification or capture employed the immunoSEQ multiplex PCR assay. TCRdb retrieved this table from immuneACCESS and kept in-frame rearrangements only. Not all clones are present; in checked studies, unresolved V genes account for under half, and no reason is known for the remainder. This sample gives about 110,000 clones in total; over 75% of them show up just once. The ten largest account for under 4.5% of the sample.

Input material: blood. This sequence was found in a human donor in good health. The donor label of this sample is uncertain. The chain was built from TRBV29-1 and TRBJ2-1; a confident D gene designation cannot be given. The DNA sequence is as follows: TGCAGCGTTGATGGCAGACGGTATGAGAAGCAGTTCTTC. Its translation reads: CSVDGRRYEKQFF.